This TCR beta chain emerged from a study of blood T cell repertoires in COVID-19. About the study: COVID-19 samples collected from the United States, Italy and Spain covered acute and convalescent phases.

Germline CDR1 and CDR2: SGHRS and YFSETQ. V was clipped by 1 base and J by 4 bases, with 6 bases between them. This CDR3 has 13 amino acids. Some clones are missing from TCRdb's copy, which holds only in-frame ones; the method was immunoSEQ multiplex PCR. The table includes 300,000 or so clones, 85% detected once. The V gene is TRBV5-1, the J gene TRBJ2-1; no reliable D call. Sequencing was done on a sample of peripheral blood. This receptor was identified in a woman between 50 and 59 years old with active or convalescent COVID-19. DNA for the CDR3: TGCGCCAGCAGCTTGTCCGGGTACAATGAGCAGTTCTTC. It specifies CASSLSGYNEQFF.